What follows are 27 T cell receptor beta chains derived from one specimen sequenced in a study of cytomegalovirus exposure and HLA in healthy donors. The PCR contained 60 Vbeta and 13 Jbeta primers. This table comes from immunoSEQ multiplex PCR, and its TCRdb copy is limited to in-frame clones, with some not included. The table shows approximately 82,000 clones, with about 9.4% occurring only once. The sequenced sample consisted of PBMCs. The receptors shown here come from a man aged 55-75 years in good health and CMV-seropositive.

The gene calls are TRBV30 and TRBJ2-3; D ambiguous. The V end was cut by 2 bases, the J end by 4 bases, with 7 bases between. Germline CDR1 GTSNPN, CDR2 SVGIG (reference sequence). This CDR3 comprises 12 residues. CDR3 protein: CAWSPPADTQYF. The DNA of the CDR3 is TGTGCCTGGAGTCCTCCAGCAGATACGCAGTATTTT.

This clone was found a few times. The chain uses TRBV27 and TRBJ2-1; 8 bases are shared with TRBD2. CDR3 length: 17 residues. Trimming cost V 5 bases and J 0 bases; bases outside gene matches: 9. Germline loops: CDR1 MNHEY, CDR2 SMNVEV (reference sequence). CDR3 bases: TGTGCCAGCAGTGGATGGGCGGGAGGAACCTCCTACAATGAGCAGTTCTTC. The encoded protein is CASSGWAGGTSYNEQFF.

The V call is TRBV7-6, the J call TRBJ2-1; D unclear. Trimming pared 1 base from V and 5 bases from J, leaving 9 bases between. CDR1 and CDR2 (germline): SGHVS, FNYEAQ. There are 14 residues in the CDR3. CDR3 in amino acids: CASSLVRQDNEQFF. The DNA of the CDR3 is TGTGCCAGCAGCTTAGTTAGGCAGGACAATGAGCAGTTCTTC.

V usage is TRBV18 and J usage is TRBJ2-5; a possible D gene is TRBD1 (5 bases). The CDR3 consists of 13 residues. Trimming removed 0 bases at V and 5 bases at J, with 7 bases between. The germline V gene encodes CDR1 KGHSH and CDR2 LQKENI. Written as DNA, the CDR3 is TGTGCCAGCTCACCACCGGCAGGGGAGACCCAGTACTTC. It is translated as CASSPPAGETQYF. The variable domain in full, with the rest retrieved from reference TRBV18 and TRBJ2-5, is NAGVMQNPRHLVRRRGQEARLRCSPMKGHSHVYWYRQLPEEGLKFMVYLQKENIIDESGMPKERFSAEFPKEGPSILRIQQVVRGDSAAYFCASSPPAGETQYFGPGTRLLVL.

In this sample, this clone turned up a few times. CDR3: CASEGGEFSNQPQHF. The CDR3, as DNA: TGTGCCAGCGAAGGGGGGGAATTTAGCAATCAGCCCCAGCATTTT. The chain combines TRBV6-1 with TRBJ1-5; weak D call: TRBD1 (6 bases). V shed 8 bases and J shed 0 bases, with 14 bases lying between them. CDR1 is MNHNS, CDR2 SASEGT, per germline. This CDR3 contains 15 residues.

J is TRBJ1-3 and V is TRBV5-1; D is unresolved. V was shortened by 0 bases and J by 4 bases, with 11 bases between the two germline ends. CDR1 SGHRS and CDR2 YFSETQ come from the germline V gene. The CDR3 runs to 15 residues. The CDR3, as DNA: TGCGCCAGCAGCTTGGGCACGGGATCGGGAAACACCATATATTTT. The encoded protein is CASSLGTGSGNTIYF.

This clone showed up just a few times. The J gene is TRBJ2-3, the V gene TRBV9; a possible D gene is TRBD2 (5 bases). The germline V gene has CDR1 SGDLS and CDR2 YYNGEE. This CDR3 comprises 15 residues. Trimming removed 3 bases from V and 0 bases from J, with 11 bases in between. Here the CDR3 DNA reads TGTGCCAGCAGCGGCGGACTCTTCAGCACAGATACGCAGTATTTT. Translating it yields CASSGGLFSTDTQYF.

This clone was detected only a few times. V and J are TRBV28 and TRBJ1-5; 7 nucleotides match TRBD1. The V gene end was trimmed by 7 bases and the J gene end by 3 bases; junction bases not matched to a gene: 9. Germline V gene data show CDR1 as MDHEN and CDR2 as SYDVKM. The CDR3 spans 15 residues. The CDR3 sequence: CASMPDREDNQPQHF. CDR3 nucleotide sequence: TGTGCCAGCATGCCTGACAGGGAGGACAATCAGCCCCAGCATTTT. Variable domain in full (rest from reference TRBV28 and TRBJ1-5): DVKVTQSSRYLVKRTGEKVFLECVQDMDHENMFWYRQDPGLGLRLIYFSYDVKMKEKGDIPEGYSVSREKKERFSLILESASTNQTSMYLCASMPDREDNQPQHFGDGTRLSIL.

The V gene is TRBV28, the J gene TRBJ2-7, with a possible D match to TRBD2 (7 bases). CDR1 and CDR2 from the germline V gene are MDHEN and SYDVKM. The ends were cut back, 3 bases at V and 6 bases at J, with 15 bases in the middle. The CDR3 length is 14 residues. CDR3 in amino acids: CASSLGGPVGEQYV. CDR3 bases: TGTGCCAGCAGTTTGGGGGGGCCGGTAGGCGAGCAGTACGTC.

The sample holds a few counts of this clone. J is TRBJ2-3 and V is TRBV4-1; 11 bases match TRBD1. The CDR3 has 16 residues. Trimming took 1 base from V and 4 from J; bases not matched to a gene: 4. Per the germline V gene, CDR1 is MGHRA and CDR2 is YSYEKL. CDR3 sequence (DNA): TGCGCCAGCAGCCAAGGGACAGGGGGCGTAGCAGATACGCAGTATTTT. Translation: CASSQGTGGVADTQYF.

This clone was seen more than once but under ten times. The gene calls are TRBV10-3 and TRBJ1-3; D uncertain. V lost 8 bases and J 0 bases, leaving 8 bases between the germline ends. Germline V CDR1 and CDR2: ENHRY, SYGVKD. This CDR3 is built from 13 residues. The CDR3 DNA follows: TGTGCCATCCGCGAAAGCTCTGGAAACACCATATATTTT. It specifies CAIRESSGNTIYF.

This clone was counted only a few times. The chain employs TRBV5-1 and TRBJ2-7, with TRBD2 matching over 11 bases. CDR3 length equals 16 residues. Per the germline V gene, CDR1 is SGHRS and CDR2 is YFSETQ. Trimming removed 0 bases from V and 6 bases from J; junction bases left unmatched: 8. The chain's CDR3 is CASSLDGGSGRGEQYF. The CDR3 DNA is TGCGCCAGCAGCTTGGATGGTGGTAGCGGGAGGGGCGAGCAGTACTTC. Supplemented by reference TRBV5-1 and TRBJ2-7, the full variable domain reads KAGVTQTPRYLIKTRGQQVTLSCSPISGHRSVSWYQQTPGQGLQFLFEYFSETQRNKGNFPGRFSGRQFSNSRSEMNVSTLELGDSALYLCASSLDGGSGRGEQYFGPGTRLTVT.

The rearrangement links TRBV28 to TRBJ2-5; tentative D call: TRBD2 (6 bases). V gave up 2 bases and J gave up 1 base, with 11 bases separating them. The CDR3 covers 15 residues. In germline, CDR1 is MDHEN, CDR2 SYDVKM. The CDR3 sequence is CASSLGRYIQETQYF. DNA for the CDR3: TGTGCCAGCAGTTTAGGGAGGTACATCCAAGAGACCCAGTACTTC.

J is TRBJ2-3 and V is TRBV10-2, with 8 bases aligning to TRBD2. Germline CDR1 and CDR2: WSHSY and SAAADI. V shed 8 bases and J 1 base; nucleotides not matched to a gene: 5. The CDR3 is 14 amino acids. The CDR3 sequence: CASGAGARTDTQYF. The CDR3 DNA follows: TGCGCCAGCGGAGCGGGGGCCCGCACAGATACGCAGTATTTT.

This rearrangement joins TRBV28 to TRBJ2-7; possibly TRBD2 for D (6 bases). CDR1 and CDR2 (germline): MDHEN, SYDVKM. This CDR3 spans 16 amino acids. Deletions cut 3 bases from V and 3 bases from J, with 18 bases between. The CDR3 loop reads CASSLPMGRGDYEQYF. CDR3 coding DNA: TGTGCCAGCAGTTTGCCGATGGGGCGGGGCGACTACGAGCAGTACTTC.

V gene TRBV11-2 combines with J gene TRBJ2-5; maybe TRBD2 (6 bases). Judging by the DNA end, TRBJ2-7 fits better; the J call may be wrong. This CDR3 has 16 residues. CDR1 and CDR2 from the germline V gene are SGHAT and FQNNGV. Written as DNA, the CDR3 is TGTGCCAGCAGCCTCCCGACGGGGGTCGGGAGCTACGAGCAGTACTTC. It yields the protein CASSLPTGVGSYEQYF.

The genes are TRBV18 and TRBJ2-5; perhaps TRBD2 as D (5 bases). This CDR3 is built from 14 residues. V was shortened by 3 bases and J by 2 bases, with 10 bases between the two germline ends. Germline V CDR1 and CDR2: KGHSH, LQKENI. The CDR3 loop reads CASSPGSVQETQYF. The CDR3 DNA reads as TGTGCCAGCTCACCGGGGAGTGTACAAGAGACCCAGTACTTC. The entire variable domain, with the rest obtained from reference TRBV18 and TRBJ2-5, is as follows: NAGVMQNPRHLVRRRGQEARLRCSPMKGHSHVYWYRQLPEEGLKFMVYLQKENIIDESGMPKERFSAEFPKEGPSILRIQQVVRGDSAAYFCASSPGSVQETQYFGPGTRLLVL.

The chain employs TRBV5-6 and TRBJ1-1, with a weak D call TRBD1 (5 bases). V was pared by 2 bases and J by 4 bases, with 15 bases between. Per germline, CDR1 SGHDT and CDR2 YYEEEE. There are 15 residues in the CDR3. DNA of the CDR3: TGTGCCAGCAGCTTTCTTTCGAGGCAGGGCACTGAAGCTTTCTTT. Amino acids: CASSFLSRQGTEAFF.

This clone was seen a few times. This sequence joins TRBV29-1 and TRBJ2-2; 9 bases fit TRBD2. CDR3 size: 13 residues. CDR1 SQVTM and CDR2 ANQGSEA come from the germline V gene. The ends lost 7 bases at V and 4 bases at J; junction bases unmatched: 4. The CDR3 region is CSAGTSSTGELFF. CDR3 nucleotides: TGCAGCGCCGGGACTAGCAGCACCGGGGAGCTGTTTTTT.

This clone was counted a few times. The chain couples TRBV14 to TRBJ1-2, with D possibly TRBD1 on 5 matching bases. The CDR3 has 12 residues. Germline V CDR1 and CDR2: SGHDN, FVKESK. Trimming removed 4 bases at V and 5 bases at J, with 8 bases between. CDR3 amino acids: CASSRTTYGYTF. The CDR3 DNA follows: TGTGCCAGCAGCCGGACAACTTATGGCTACACCTTC.

This chain joins TRBV9 and TRBJ2-5; TRBD1 is a possible D gene (5 bases). V lost 0 bases and J 5 bases, leaving 14 bases between the germline ends. The germline V gene encodes CDR1 SGDLS and CDR2 YYNGEE. The length of the CDR3 is 15 residues. DNA for the CDR3: TGTGCCAGCAGCGTAGACCAGGGCCCTTTTGAGACCCAGTACTTC. It yields the protein CASSVDQGPFETQYF.

This clone was detected a few times. The V call is TRBV18, the J call TRBJ1-4; D is undetermined. CDR3 size: 14 residues. V was trimmed by 5 bases and J by 7 bases, leaving 14 bases between them. Germline CDR1 KGHSH, CDR2 LQKENI. The CDR3 sequence is CASSKAGSGEKLFF. CDR3 DNA sequence: TGTGCCAGCTCAAAAGCGGGGTCAGGTGAAAAACTGTTTTTT. Complete variable domain (other parts from reference TRBV18 and TRBJ1-4): NAGVMQNPRHLVRRRGQEARLRCSPMKGHSHVYWYRQLPEEGLKFMVYLQKENIIDESGMPKERFSAEFPKEGPSILRIQQVVRGDSAAYFCASSKAGSGEKLFFGSGTQLSVL.

The chain has TRBV6-1 and TRBJ2-3, with D possibly TRBD2 on 5 matching bases. Germline CDR1 MNHNS, CDR2 SASEGT. This CDR3 spans 17 amino acids. V dropped 4 bases and J dropped 0 bases, with 17 bases sitting between them. The CDR3 here is CASSGMSGNSSTDTQYF. In DNA, the CDR3 is TGTGCCAGCAGTGGAATGTCGGGAAATTCTAGCACAGATACGCAGTATTTT.

The chain recombines TRBV11-2 with TRBJ2-2, with a tentative D call TRBD2 (6 bases). Germline values: CDR1 SGHAT, CDR2 FQNNGV. V was cut by 5 bases and J by 4 bases, with 17 bases left in between. The CDR3 has 16 residues. CDR3 region: CASSPWGRTITGELFF. The CDR3 DNA is TGTGCCAGCAGCCCCTGGGGGAGGACCATCACCGGGGAGCTGTTTTTT.

In its sample, this clone was seen a few times. This chain connects TRBV10-2 to TRBJ2-5, with TRBD1 identical over 8 bases. With V trimmed by 6 bases and J by 4 bases, 7 bases remained unmatched. CDR1 and CDR2 from the germline V gene are WSHSY and SAAADI. There are 14 residues in the CDR3. As DNA, the CDR3 is TGCGCCAGCAGACCAACAGGGGGAGGAGAGACCCAGTACTTC. It specifies CASRPTGGGETQYF.

The rearrangement uses TRBV7-8 and TRBJ2-4; 10 bases agree with TRBD1. The CDR3 is 17 residues long. CDR1 SGHVS and CDR2 FQNEAQ come from the germline V gene. The trim removed 5 bases at V and 2 bases at J, leaving 9 bases unmatched. The CDR3 protein is CASSPAGTGATKNIQYF. CDR3 DNA sequence: TGTGCCAGCAGCCCGGCCGGGACAGGGGCCACCAAAAACATTCAGTACTTC.

The chain is built from TRBV6-1 and TRBJ2-5, with 9 bases lining up with TRBD1. V shed 8 bases, J shed 4 bases, and the junction held 8 bases outside the gene matches. This CDR3 contains 14 residues. Germline V gives CDR1 MNHNS, CDR2 SASEGT. CDR3 sequence reads: CASSWDRARETQYF. CDR3 bases: TGTGCCAGCTCCTGGGACAGGGCAAGAGAGACCCAGTACTTC.